This record looks at one T cell receptor (beta chain) sequence and its context. The data stem from a study of blood T cell repertoires in COVID-19. Recruitment covered under 25 US areas and drew participants whose ages spanned about 18 to 90 years. V was pared by 4 bases and J by 3 bases, with 3 bases of the junction left unmatched. The CDR3 covers 13 residues. Germline V lookup: CDR1 SGHKS, CDR2 YYEKEE (reference sequence). Per the original methods: Nucleated cell number was recorded as an estimate derived from reference gene primer amplification. TCRdb keeps only in-frame clones here, not all; method: immunoSEQ multiplex PCR. V and J calls and clone size are given by that table; D and trimming were obtained from the DNA. The table shows about 190,000 clones, with roughly 82% occurring only once.

The V gene is TRBV5-5, the J gene TRBJ2-5, with 7 bases matching TRBD2. The sequence came from a woman aged 55 to 70 with acute COVID-19. Sequencing input: PBMCs or T cells enriched from blood (not recorded which). CDR3 region: CASSRGLEETQYF. CDR3 DNA sequence: TGTGCCAGCAGCCGAGGACTAGAAGAGACCCAGTACTTC.